This T cell receptor beta chain was observed in a study of T-cell reconstitution after alpha-beta-depleted transplantation in children. As it was prepared, the TCRbeta library received unique molecular identifiers. TCRdb called the PCR reads again in MiXCR, with one record for every CDR3 protein. The table lists approximately 800,000 distinct CDR3 sequences, roughly 15% of them singletons. CDR3 length: 13 residues. The V and J ends lost 4 bases and 9 bases respectively, with 12 bases between them. From germline, CDR1 is KGHDR and CDR2 SFDVKD. This clonotype came up a few times. The chain combines TRBV24-1 with TRBJ2-1; D possibly corresponds to TRBD2 (5 bases). The sequences come from PBMCs, mostly from graft donor cells, collected 360 days after TCRalphabeta/CD19-depleted stem cell transplant. The sequence derives from a male patient between 5 and 17 years old who had a stem cell transplant for acute lymphoblastic leukemia, so the T cells may come from the graft donor. CDR3 region: CATSEGWTSEQFF. The CDR3 region has the DNA TGTGCCACCAGTGAGGGTTGGACTTCTGAGCAGTTCTTC.